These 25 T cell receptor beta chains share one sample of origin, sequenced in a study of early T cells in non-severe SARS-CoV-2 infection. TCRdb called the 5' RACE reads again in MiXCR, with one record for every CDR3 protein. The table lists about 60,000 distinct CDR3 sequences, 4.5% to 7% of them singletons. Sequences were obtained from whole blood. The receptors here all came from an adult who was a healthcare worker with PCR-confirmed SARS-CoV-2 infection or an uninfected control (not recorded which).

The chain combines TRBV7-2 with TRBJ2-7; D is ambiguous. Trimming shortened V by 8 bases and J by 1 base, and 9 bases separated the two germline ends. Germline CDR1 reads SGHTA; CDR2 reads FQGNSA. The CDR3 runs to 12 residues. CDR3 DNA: TGTGCCAGCGGACGACAATCCTACGAGCAGTACTTC. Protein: CASGRQSYEQYF.

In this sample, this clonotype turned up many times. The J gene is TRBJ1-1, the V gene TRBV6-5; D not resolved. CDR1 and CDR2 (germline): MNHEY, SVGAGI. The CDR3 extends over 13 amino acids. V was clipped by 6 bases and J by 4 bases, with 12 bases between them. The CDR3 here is CASRLGRFTEAFF. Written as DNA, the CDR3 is TGTGCCAGCAGACTCGGACGGTTCACTGAAGCTTTCTTT.

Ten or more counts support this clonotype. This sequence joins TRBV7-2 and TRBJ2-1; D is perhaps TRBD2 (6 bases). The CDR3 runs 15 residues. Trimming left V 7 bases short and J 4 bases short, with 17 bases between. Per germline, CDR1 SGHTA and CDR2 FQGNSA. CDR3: CASIGGSGHYNEQFF. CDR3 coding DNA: TGTGCCAGCATCGGGGGTAGCGGACATTACAATGAGCAGTTCTTC.

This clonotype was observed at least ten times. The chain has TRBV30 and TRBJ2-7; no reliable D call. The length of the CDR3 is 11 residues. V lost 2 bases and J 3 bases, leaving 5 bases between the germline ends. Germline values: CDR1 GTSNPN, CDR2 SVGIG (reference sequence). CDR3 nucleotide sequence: TGTGCCTGGAGTATCCGCTACGAGCAGTACTTC. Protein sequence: CAWSIRYEQYF.

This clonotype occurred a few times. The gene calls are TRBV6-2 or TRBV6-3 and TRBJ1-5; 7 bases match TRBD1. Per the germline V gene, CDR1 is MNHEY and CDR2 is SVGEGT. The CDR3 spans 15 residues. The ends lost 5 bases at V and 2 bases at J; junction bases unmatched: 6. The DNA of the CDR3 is TGTGCCAGCAGTGTAGGGACAGTTCGCAATCAGCCCCAGCATTTT. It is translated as CASSVGTVRNQPQHF.

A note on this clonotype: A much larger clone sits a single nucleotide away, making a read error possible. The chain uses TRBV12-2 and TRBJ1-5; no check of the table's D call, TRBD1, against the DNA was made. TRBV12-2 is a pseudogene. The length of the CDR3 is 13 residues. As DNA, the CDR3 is TGTGCAAACCCGGGCCCTAGCAATCAGCCCCAGCGTTTT. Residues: CANPGPSNQPQRF.

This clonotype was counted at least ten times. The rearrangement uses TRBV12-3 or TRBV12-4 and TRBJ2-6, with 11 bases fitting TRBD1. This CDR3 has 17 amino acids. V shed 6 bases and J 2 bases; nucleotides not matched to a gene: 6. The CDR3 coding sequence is TGTGCCAGCAGCCCGGGACAGGGGGTTCCTGGGGCCAACGTCCTGACTTTC. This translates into CASSPGQGVPGANVLTF.

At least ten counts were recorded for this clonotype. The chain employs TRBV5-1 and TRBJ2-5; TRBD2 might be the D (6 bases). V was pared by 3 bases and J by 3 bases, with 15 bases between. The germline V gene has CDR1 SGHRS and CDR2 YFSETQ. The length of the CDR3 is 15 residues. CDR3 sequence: CASSSMGGKEETQYF. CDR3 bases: TGCGCCAGCAGCTCAATGGGAGGAAAGGAAGAGACCCAGTACTTC.

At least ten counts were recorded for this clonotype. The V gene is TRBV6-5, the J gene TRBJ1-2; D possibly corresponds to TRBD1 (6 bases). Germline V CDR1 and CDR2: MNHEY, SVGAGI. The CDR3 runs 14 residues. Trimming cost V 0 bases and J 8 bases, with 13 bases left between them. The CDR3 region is CASSYSTGWGGYTF. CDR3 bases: TGTGCCAGCAGTTACTCGACAGGCTGGGGCGGCTACACCTTC.

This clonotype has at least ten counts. DNA for the CDR3: TGTGCCAGCAGTTTACTAGCGGCCCCCTCGAGCAATGAGCAGTTCTTC. It yields the protein CASSLLAAPSSNEQFF. The chain has TRBV27 and TRBJ2-1; 7 nucleotides agree with TRBD2. This CDR3 is built from 16 residues. V lost 2 bases to trimming and J lost 6 bases; unmatched junction nucleotides: 10. Germline V gives CDR1 MNHEY, CDR2 SMNVEV (reference sequence).

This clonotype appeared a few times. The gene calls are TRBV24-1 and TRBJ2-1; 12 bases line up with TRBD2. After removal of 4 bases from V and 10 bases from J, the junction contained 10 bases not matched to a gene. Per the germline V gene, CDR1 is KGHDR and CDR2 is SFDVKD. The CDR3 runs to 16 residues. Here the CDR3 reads CATSEPTSGRSREQFF. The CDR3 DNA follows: TGTGCCACCAGTGAACCGACTAGCGGGAGATCGCGCGAGCAGTTCTTC.

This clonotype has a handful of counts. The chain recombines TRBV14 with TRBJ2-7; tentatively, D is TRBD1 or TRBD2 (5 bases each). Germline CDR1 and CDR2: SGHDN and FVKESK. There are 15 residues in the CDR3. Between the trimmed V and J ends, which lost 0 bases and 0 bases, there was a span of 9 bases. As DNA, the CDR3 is TGTGCCAGCAGCCAAGAGGCAGGGAGCTCCTACGAGCAGTACTTC. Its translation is CASSQEAGSSYEQYF.

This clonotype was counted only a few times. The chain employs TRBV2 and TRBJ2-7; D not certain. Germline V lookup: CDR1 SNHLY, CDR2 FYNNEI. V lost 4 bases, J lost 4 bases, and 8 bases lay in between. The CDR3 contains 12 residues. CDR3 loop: CASSVEGYEQYF. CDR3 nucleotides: TGTGCCAGCAGTGTGGAAGGGTACGAGCAGTACTTC.

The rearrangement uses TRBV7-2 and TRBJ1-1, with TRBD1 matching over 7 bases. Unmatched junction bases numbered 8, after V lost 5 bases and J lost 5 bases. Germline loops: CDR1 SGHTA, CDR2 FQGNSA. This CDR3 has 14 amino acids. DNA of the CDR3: TGTGCCAGCAGCCCGGGGACAGATAGGACTGAAGCTTTCTTT. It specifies CASSPGTDRTEAFF.

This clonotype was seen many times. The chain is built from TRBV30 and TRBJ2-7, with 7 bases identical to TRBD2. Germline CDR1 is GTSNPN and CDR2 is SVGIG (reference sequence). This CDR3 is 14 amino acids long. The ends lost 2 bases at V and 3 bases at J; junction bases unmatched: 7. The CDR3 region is CAWSKWGGLYEQYF. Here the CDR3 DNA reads TGTGCCTGGAGTAAGTGGGGGGGACTCTACGAGCAGTACTTC. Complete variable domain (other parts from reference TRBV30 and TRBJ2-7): SQTIHQWPATLVQPVGSPLSLECTVEGTSNPNLYWYRQAAGRGLQLLFYSVGIGQISSEVPQNLSASRPQDRQFILSSKKLLLSDSGFYLCAWSKWGGLYEQYFGPGTRLTVT.

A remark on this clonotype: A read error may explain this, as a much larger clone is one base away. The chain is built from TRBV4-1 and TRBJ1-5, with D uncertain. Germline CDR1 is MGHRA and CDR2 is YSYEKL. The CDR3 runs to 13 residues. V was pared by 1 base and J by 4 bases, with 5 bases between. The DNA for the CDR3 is TGCGCCAGCAGCCAAGCGGGAAATCAGCCCCAGCATTTT. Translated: CASSQAGNQPQHF.

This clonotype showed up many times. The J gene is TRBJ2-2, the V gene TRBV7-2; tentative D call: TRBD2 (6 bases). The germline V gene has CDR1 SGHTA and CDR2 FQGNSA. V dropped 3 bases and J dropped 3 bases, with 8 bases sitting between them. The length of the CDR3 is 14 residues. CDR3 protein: CASSFKRDTGELFF. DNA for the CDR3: TGTGCCAGCAGCTTCAAGCGGGACACCGGGGAGCTGTTTTTT.

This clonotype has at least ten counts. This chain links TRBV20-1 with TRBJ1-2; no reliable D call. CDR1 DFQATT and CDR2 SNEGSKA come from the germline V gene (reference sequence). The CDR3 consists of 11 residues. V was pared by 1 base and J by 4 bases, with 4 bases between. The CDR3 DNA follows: TGCAGTGCTAGAGCCCTCTATGGCTACACCTTC. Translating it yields CSARALYGYTF.

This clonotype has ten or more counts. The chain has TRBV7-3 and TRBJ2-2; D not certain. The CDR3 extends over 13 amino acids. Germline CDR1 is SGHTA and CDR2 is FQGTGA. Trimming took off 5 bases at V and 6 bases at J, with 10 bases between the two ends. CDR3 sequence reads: CASSPEAAGELFF. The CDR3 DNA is TGTGCCAGCAGCCCCGAGGCTGCCGGGGAGCTGTTTTTT. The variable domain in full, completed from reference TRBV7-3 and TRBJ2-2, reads GAGVSQTPSNKVTEKGKYVELRCDPISGHTALYWYRQSLGQGPEFLIYFQGTGAADDSGLPNDRFFAVRPEGSVSTLKIQRTERGDSAVYLCASSPEAAGELFFGEGSRLTVL.

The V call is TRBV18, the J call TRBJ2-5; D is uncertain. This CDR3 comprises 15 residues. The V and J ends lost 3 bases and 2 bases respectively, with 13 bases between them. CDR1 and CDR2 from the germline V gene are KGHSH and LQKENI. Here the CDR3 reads CASSPVLAEQETQYF. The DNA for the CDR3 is TGTGCCAGCTCACCCGTCTTGGCGGAGCAAGAGACCCAGTACTTC.

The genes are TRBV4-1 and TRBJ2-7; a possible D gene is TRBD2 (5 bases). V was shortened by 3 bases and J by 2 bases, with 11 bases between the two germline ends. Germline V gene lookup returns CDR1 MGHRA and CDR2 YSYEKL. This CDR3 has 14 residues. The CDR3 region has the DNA TGCGCCAGCAGCCAGTTCGGGGAGACCTACGAGCAGTACTTC. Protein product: CASSQFGETYEQYF.

The CDR3 loop is CASSRRTGGNEQFF. CDR3 sequence (DNA): TGTGCCAGTAGTCGACGTACAGGGGGCAATGAGCAGTTCTTC. The chain has TRBV19 and TRBJ2-1, with 8 bases matching TRBD1. CDR1 LNHDA and CDR2 SQIVND come from the germline V gene (reference sequence). V shed 5 bases, J shed 6 bases, and the junction held 6 bases outside the gene matches. The CDR3 extends over 14 amino acids. The full variable domain, completed using reference TRBV19 and TRBJ2-1, is DGGITQSPKYLFRKEGQNVTLSCEQNLNHDAMYWYRQDPGQGLRLIYYSQIVNDFQKGDIAEGYSVSREKKESFPLTVTSAQKNPTAFYLCASSRRTGGNEQFFGPGTRLTVL.

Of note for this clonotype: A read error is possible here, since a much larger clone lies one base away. The CDR3 coding sequence is TGTGCCAGCAACCCGCGGGGGGCTGACTATGGCTACACCTTC. Amino acids: CASNPRGADYGYTF. The gene calls are TRBV5-4 and TRBJ1-2; the D gene is possibly TRBD1 (6 bases). CDR1 and CDR2 from the germline V gene are SGHNT and YYREEE (reference sequence). The CDR3 loop spans 14 amino acids. V was trimmed by 6 bases and J by 3 bases, leaving 15 bases between them.

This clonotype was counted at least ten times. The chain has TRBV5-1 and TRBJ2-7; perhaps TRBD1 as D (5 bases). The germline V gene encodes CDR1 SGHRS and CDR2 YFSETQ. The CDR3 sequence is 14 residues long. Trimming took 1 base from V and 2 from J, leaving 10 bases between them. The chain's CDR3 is CASSLWARAYEQYF. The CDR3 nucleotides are TGCGCCAGCAGCTTGTGGGCCAGGGCCTACGAGCAGTACTTC.

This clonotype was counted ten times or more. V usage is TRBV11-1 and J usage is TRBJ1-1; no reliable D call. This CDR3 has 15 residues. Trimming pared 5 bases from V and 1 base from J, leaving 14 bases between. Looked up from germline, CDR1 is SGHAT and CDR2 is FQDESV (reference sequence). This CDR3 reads CASSVEAGRNTEAFF. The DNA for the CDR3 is TGTGCCAGCAGCGTAGAGGCGGGGAGGAACACTGAAGCTTTCTTT.